The sequence of this T cell receptor (beta chain) was determined in a study of T cell clones after liver transplantation. The repertoire was sequenced with immunoSEQ multiplex PCR; TCRdb's copy has only in-frame clones and lacks some. The data contain fewer than 65,000 clones, approximately 87% of them singletons. The material was CD8+ T cells from blood, obtained 12 months after liver transplant. The receptor comes from a human patient who received a liver transplant. Some T cells may possibly be graft donor cells.

The CDR3 bases are TGTGCCAGCAGCCACGGGACTAGCGGGAGGGGACACAATGAGCAGTTCTTC. Protein: CASSHGTSGRGHNEQFF. This rearrangement joins TRBV7-9 to TRBJ2-1, with 16 positions matching TRBD2. Germline loops: CDR1 SEHNR, CDR2 FQNEAQ (reference sequence). The CDR3 consists of 17 residues. Unmatched junction bases numbered 6, after V lost 5 bases and J lost 5 bases.